One TCR beta chain is described in this entry. Preparation of the TCRbeta library was carried out with unique molecular identifiers. TCRdb analysed the PCR reads with MiXCR anew, one entry per CDR3 protein. The sample consists of some 490,000 distinct CDR3 sequences, around 13% of them appearing once. This specimen comes from a study of T-cell reconstitution after alpha-beta-depleted transplantation in children. V lost 0 bases, J lost 4 bases, and 14 bases lay in between. CDR3 length equals 16 residues. CDR1 SGHRS and CDR2 YFSETQ come from the germline V gene. The chain links TRBV5-1 to TRBJ2-1; D uncertain. The input for sequencing was PBMCs from the stem cell graft donor, taken from the stem cell graft. This TCR derives from a human donor who donated a stem cell graft to a child with combined immunodeficiency. The CDR3 loop is CASSLAQAERYNEQFF. The DNA of the CDR3 is TGCGCCAGCAGCTTGGCCCAGGCCGAGCGTTACAATGAGCAGTTCTTC.